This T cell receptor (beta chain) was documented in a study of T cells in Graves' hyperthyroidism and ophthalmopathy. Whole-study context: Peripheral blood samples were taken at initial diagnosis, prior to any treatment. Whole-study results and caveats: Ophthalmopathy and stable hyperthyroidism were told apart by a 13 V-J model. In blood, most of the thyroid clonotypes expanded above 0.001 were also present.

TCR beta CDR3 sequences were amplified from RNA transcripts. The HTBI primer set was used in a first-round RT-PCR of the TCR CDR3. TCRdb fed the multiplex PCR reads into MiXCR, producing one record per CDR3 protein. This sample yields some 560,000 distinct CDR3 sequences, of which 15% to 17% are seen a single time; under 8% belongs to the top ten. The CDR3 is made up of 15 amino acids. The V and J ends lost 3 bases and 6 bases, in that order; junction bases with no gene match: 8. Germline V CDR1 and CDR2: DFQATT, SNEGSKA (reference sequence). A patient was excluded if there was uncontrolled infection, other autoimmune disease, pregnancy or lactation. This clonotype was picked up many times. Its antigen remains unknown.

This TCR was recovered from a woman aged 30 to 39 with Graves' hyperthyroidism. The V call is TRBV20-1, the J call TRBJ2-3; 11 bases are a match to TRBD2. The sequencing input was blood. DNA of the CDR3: TGCAGTGCTAGTCGACTAGCGGGACTCGGGGATACGCAGTATTTT. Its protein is CSASRLAGLGDTQYF.